This T cell receptor (beta chain) is from a study of blood T cell repertoires in COVID-19 (dated by TCRdb to about 2020). Concerning the study at large: Samples covering the acute and convalescent phases of COVID-19 were provided by collaborators in the United States, Italy and Spain. The material from the prospective study consisted of cDNA or gDNA derived from T cells, B-cell-depleted T cells, or PBMCs. Subjects who had been exposed to COVID-19, were actively infected with it, or had recovered from it provided the deeply sampled blood TCRbeta repertoires that made up the dataset. The repertoires were released in a freely available public database meant as a resource for research on the immune response to SARS-CoV-2. Samples came from the ongoing ImmuneRACE study (first 160 participants) plus 1,254 subjects from 6 global collaborators. Sample metadata almost always included a de-identified subject ID, COVID-19 status, age in years and sex. Where available, HLA class I and class II types were obtained from metadata supplied by the sample provider rather than from assay-based typing.

With respect to this clone: No antigen is known for it. No per-base quality is available; no much larger clone lies one base away.

The immunoSEQ Assay, a bias-controlled multiplex PCR, was used to amplify TCRbeta CDR3 regions from genomic DNA. On the study's bioinformatics: Nucleated cell counts per sample were estimated from amplification of reference gene primers within the assay. To quantify the absolute abundance of each unique TCRbeta CDR3 rearrangement, sequence reads were collapsed and filtered. Productive Simpson clonality was computed per sample as the square root of Simpson's diversity index over productive rearrangements. This immuneACCESS table, as held by TCRdb, lists in-frame sequences with V and J called but not all clones. Of the missing ones, under half trace to an unresolved V gene in checked studies; the others have no known cause. Clone size and the V and J calls come from that table; the DNA yielded D and trimming. The sample table lists under 95,000 clones, about 83% of them with a count of one. The biggest ten clones account for about 5.3% of the sample.

The collaborating institutions used their own protocols to collect whole blood in K2EDTA tubes. For TCRbeta analysis, collaborators shipped samples in one of three forms: frozen whole blood, isolated PBMCs, or DNA extracted from either of those sample types. Paper-wide results and their limitations: Clinical and demographic metadata were provided uncurated, with the amount varying by source and participant.

The receptor's source is a man between 60 and 75 years old with acute or convalescent COVID-19. Specimen: peripheral blood.

In nucleotide form, the sequence is TGTGCCATTCCGACAGGGAGTCGCGAGACCCAGTACTTC. Its translation is CAIPTGSRETQYF. The rearrangement combines TRBV21-1 with TRBJ2-5; the table's D gene call, TRBD1, was not cross checked with the DNA. TRBV21-1 is a documented pseudogene. The CDR3 sequence holds 13 residues, the cysteine and phenylalanine included. Only CDR3 DNA is held: 39 bases, read in frame from base 1.